These T cell receptor beta chains were read from a single sample in a study of blood T cell repertoires in COVID-19. This table comes from immunoSEQ multiplex PCR, and its TCRdb copy is limited to in-frame clones, with some not included. The sample yields fewer than 45,000 clones, roughly four fifths seen once. The sequencing input was peripheral blood. The receptor source for this set is a man aged 40-49 years with active or convalescent COVID-19. Each CDR3 is given with its conserved first and last residue. Each record gives: clone size, D gene, J gene, V gene, CDR3 DNA, CDR3 protein. A D gene is named only where the DNA matches it firmly. Only part of the rows carry a size: once, few, many, or a class if the clone is expanded.

NA | NA | TRBJ1-1 | TRBV11-3 | TGTGCCAGCAGCTCCTCCACTGAAGCTTTCTTT | CASSSSTEAFF
NA | NA | TRBJ1-4 | TRBV5-1 | TGCGCCAGCAGCTTGCAGGGGAGTGTTGGGGAAAAACTGTTTTTT | CASSLQGSVGEKLFF
NA | NA | TRBJ1-1 | TRBV28 | TGTGCCAGCACCATCGGGGGGGCGTACACTGAAGCTTTCTTT | CASTIGGAYTEAFF
few | NA | TRBJ2-1 | TRBV3-1/TRBV3-2 | TGTGCCAGCAGGCGGAACGGGGAGCAGTTCTTC | CASRRNGEQFF
NA | NA | TRBJ2-1 | TRBV5-4 | TGTGCCAGCAGCCCCGCTAGAGAATACAATGAGCAGTTCTTC | CASSPAREYNEQFF
NA | NA | TRBJ1-2 | TRBV9 | TGTGCCAGCAGCGTAGAAGGGGGGGGTAACCCTCTGAACTTATATGGCTACACCTTC | CASSVEGGGNPLNLYGYTF
NA | NA | TRBJ2-1 | TRBV9 | TGTGCCAGCAGCGTAGAGATCGGGAACTACAATGAGCAGTTCTTC | CASSVEIGNYNEQFF
NA | NA | TRBJ1-3 | TRBV7-9 | TGTGCCAGCAGCCCCTCCGGAGAGGTACGGGGAAACACCATATATTTT | CASSPSGEVRGNTIYF
few | NA | TRBJ1-3 | TRBV7-8 | TGTGCCAGCAGCTTAGAGGGGCGGAGGGACACCATATATTTT | CASSLEGRRDTIYF
NA | NA | TRBJ1-1 | TRBV7-2 | TGTGCCAGCAGCTTAGTCGGGAACACTGAAGCTTTCTTT | CASSLVGNTEAFF
once | NA | TRBJ1-3 | TRBV18 | TGTGCCAGCTCACCACAAGGGGATCCTGGAAACACCATATATTTT | CASSPQGDPGNTIYF
NA | TRBD1 | TRBJ2-2 | TRBV5-4 | TGTGCCAGCAGCGGGACAGGGACCGGGGAGCTGTTTTTT | CASSGTGTGELFF
NA | NA | TRBJ2-1 | TRBV5-4 | TGTGCCAGCAGCTTGGCCTTTGGGGCAAATGAGCAGTTCTTC | CASSLAFGANEQFF
NA | TRBD1 | TRBJ1-1 | TRBV6-2/TRBV6-3 | TGTGCCAGCAGTCCCAGGGGGCTTATGAACACTGAAGCTTTCTTT | CASSPRGLMNTEAFF
NA | TRBD1 | TRBJ2-3 | TRBV5-1 | TGCGCCAGCAGCTTGGAGGGCAGGGGGCAAGGAGATACGCAGTATTTT | CASSLEGRGQGDTQYF
once | NA | TRBJ2-3 | TRBV25-1 | TGTGCCAGCTGTCAGGGAATCGGTACGCAGTATTTT | CASCQGIGTQYF